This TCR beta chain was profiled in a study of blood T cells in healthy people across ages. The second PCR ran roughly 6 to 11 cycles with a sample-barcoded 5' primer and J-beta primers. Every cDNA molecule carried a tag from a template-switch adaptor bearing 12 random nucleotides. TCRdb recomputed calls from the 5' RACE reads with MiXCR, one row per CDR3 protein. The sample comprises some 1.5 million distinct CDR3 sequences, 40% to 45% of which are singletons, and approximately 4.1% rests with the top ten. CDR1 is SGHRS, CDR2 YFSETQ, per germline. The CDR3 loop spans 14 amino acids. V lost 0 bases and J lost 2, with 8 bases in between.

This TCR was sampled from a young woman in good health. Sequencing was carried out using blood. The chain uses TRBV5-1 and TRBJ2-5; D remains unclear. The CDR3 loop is CASSLGGMQETQYF. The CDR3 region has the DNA TGCGCCAGCAGCTTGGGTGGGATGCAAGAGACCCAGTACTTC.